This T cell receptor beta chain derives from a study of cytomegalovirus exposure and HLA in healthy donors. Study-wide findings and caveats: A few CMV-associated chains were confirmed in vitro to be specific for CMV antigens. The presence/absence work took it that sequencing depth was about the same across donors.

This clone was seen once. The antigen remains unidentified. 60 Vbeta and 13 Jbeta primers were used in PCR. Produced via immunoSEQ multiplex PCR; TCRdb's table is partial and in-frame only. The sample records 95,000 to 150,000 clones, roughly 66% being singletons. The CDR3 runs to 14 residues. With 8 bases clipped from V and 1 base from J, the junction kept 5 bases outside the gene matches. The germline CDR1 and CDR2 sequences are MDHEN and SYDVKM. Sampled while nominally healthy, donors likely had unrecorded immune exposures. The sequence was obtained from a man aged 18-30 years in good health and CMV-seronegative. J is TRBJ1-1 and V is TRBV28; 9 bases map to TRBD1. The sample comprised PBMCs. The CDR3 nucleotides read TGTGCCAGCGCAACAGGGGGCCCGAACACTGAAGCTTTCTTT. As protein: CASATGGPNTEAFF.